This T cell receptor (beta chain) emerged from a study of OX40 agonist ivuxolimab in advanced cancers. Study information: Recorded diagnoses for dose-escalation patients were hepatocellular carcinoma, melanoma, renal cell or head and neck cancer. Of the participants, 40% to 50% had some prior anti-PD-1, anti-PD-L1 or anti-CTLA-4 therapy, which was allowed. Partial responses were recorded for three patients, including one with hepatocellular carcinoma and two with cutaneous melanoma. General study results and limits: CD4+ T cells averaged fewer expanded clones than CD8+ T cells.

This table comes from immunoSEQ multiplex PCR, and its TCRdb copy is limited to in-frame clones, with some not included. The sample lists about 98,000 clones, 75% to 90% occurring once. Germline V lookup: CDR1 GTSNPN, CDR2 SVGIG (reference sequence). V shed 4 bases and J 6 bases; nucleotides not matched to a gene: 5. This CDR3 spans 13 amino acids. Comment on this clone: Its antigen is currently unknown.

V usage is TRBV30 and J usage is TRBJ2-3; the match to TRBD1 covers 9 bases. The sample was CD4+ or CD8+ T cells sorted from blood, taken in a trial of the OX40 agonist ivuxolimab. This receptor was identified in an adult with an advanced solid tumor such as melanoma, head and neck, liver or kidney cancer. The CDR3 loop reads CAWTTGGPDTQYF. CDR3 in DNA: TGTGCCTGGACGACAGGGGGTCCTGATACGCAGTATTTT.